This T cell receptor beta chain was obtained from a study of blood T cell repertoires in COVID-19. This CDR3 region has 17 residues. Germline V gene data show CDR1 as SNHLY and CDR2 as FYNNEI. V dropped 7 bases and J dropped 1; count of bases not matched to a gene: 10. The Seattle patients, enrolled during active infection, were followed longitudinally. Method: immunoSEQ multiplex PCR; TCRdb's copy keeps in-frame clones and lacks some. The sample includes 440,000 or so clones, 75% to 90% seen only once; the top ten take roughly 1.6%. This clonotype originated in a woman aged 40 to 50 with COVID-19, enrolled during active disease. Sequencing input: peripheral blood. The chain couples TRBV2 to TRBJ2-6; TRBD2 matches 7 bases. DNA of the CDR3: TGTGCCAGCAACTCTTTTGGGGAGGGTTCTGGGGCCAACGTCCTGACTTTC. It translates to CASNSFGEGSGANVLTF.